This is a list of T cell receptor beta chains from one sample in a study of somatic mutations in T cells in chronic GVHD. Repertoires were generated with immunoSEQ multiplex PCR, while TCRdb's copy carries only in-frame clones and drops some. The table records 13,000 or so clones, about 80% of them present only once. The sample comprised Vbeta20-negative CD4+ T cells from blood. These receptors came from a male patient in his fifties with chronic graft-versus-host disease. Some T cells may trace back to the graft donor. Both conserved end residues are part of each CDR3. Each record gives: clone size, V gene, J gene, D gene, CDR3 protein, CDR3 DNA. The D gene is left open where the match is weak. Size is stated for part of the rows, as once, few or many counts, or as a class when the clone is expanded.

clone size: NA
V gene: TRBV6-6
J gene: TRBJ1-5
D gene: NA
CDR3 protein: CASSLGQTGQPQHF
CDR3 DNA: TGTGCCAGCAGTTTAGGCCAGACGGGGCAGCCCCAGCATTTT

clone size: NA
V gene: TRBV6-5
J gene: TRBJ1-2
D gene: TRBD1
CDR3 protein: CASTDRADSYGYTF
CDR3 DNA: TGTGCCAGCACCGACAGGGCGGATAGCTATGGCTACACCTTC

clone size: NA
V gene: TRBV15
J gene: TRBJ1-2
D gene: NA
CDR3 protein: CATSRDRETGNYGYTF
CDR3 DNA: TGTGCCACCAGCAGAGATCGGGAGACTGGTAACTATGGCTACACCTTC

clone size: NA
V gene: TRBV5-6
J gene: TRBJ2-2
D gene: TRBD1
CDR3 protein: CASSFRKTGAANTGELFF
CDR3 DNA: TGTGCCAGCAGTTTCCGCAAGACAGGGGCGGCGAACACCGGGGAGCTGTTTTTT

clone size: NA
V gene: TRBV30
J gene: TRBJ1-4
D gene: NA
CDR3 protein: CAYQRGVGEKLFF
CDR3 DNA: TGTGCCTACCAACGCGGGGTCGGGGAAAAACTGTTTTTT

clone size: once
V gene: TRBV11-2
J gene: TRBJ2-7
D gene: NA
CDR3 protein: CASSLGGVEQYF
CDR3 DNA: TGTGCCAGCAGCTTAGGAGGTGTCGAGCAGTACTTC

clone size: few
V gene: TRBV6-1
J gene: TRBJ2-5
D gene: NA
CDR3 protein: CASSEVGAKAETQYF
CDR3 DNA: TGTGCCAGCAGTGAAGTCGGAGCTAAGGCGGAGACCCAGTACTTC

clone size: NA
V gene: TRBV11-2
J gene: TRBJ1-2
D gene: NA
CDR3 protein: CASSPQTYGYTF
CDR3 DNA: TGTGCCAGCAGCCCACAGACCTATGGCTACACCTTC

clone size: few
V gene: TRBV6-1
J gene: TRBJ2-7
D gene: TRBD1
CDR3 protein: CASRDGQGDEQYF
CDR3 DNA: TGTGCCAGCAGAGACGGACAGGGTGACGAGCAGTACTTC

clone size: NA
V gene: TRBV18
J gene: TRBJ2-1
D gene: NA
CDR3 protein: CASSPASGSYNEQFF
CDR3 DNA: TGTGCCAGCTCACCAGCGAGCGGGTCCTACAATGAGCAGTTCTTC

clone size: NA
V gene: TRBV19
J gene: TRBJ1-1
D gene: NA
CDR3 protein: CASRTAEGHTEAFF
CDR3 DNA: TGTGCCAGTAGGACCGCGGAGGGTCACACTGAAGCTTTCTTT

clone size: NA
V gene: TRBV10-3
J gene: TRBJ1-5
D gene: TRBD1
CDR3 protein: CAISDRTGASNQPQHF
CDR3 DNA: TGTGCCATCAGTGATCGGACAGGGGCTAGCAATCAGCCCCAGCATTTT

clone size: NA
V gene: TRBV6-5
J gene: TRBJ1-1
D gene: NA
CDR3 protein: CASSPRNTEAFF
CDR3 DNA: TGTGCCAGCAGTCCCAGGAACACTGAAGCTTTCTTT

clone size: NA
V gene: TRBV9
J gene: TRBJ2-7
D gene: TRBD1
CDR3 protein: CASSPFPGQGFYEQYF
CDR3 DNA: TGTGCCAGCAGCCCATTTCCGGGACAGGGATTTTACGAGCAGTACTTC

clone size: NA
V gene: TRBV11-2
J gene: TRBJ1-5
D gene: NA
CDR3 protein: CASSLDPYQPQHF
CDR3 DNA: TGTGCCAGCAGCTTAGATCCCTATCAGCCCCAGCATTTT

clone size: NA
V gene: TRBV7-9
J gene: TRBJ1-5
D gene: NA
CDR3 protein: CASSQDWSNQPQHF
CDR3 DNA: TGTGCCAGCAGCCAGGACTGGAGCAATCAGCCCCAGCATTTT

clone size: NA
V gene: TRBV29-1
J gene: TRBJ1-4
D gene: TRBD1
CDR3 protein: CSVTRGAGEKLFF
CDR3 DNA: TGCAGCGTGACCAGGGGGGCAGGTGAAAAACTGTTTTTT

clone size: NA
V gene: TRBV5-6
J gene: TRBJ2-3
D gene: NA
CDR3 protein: CASSLAGGGPTDTQYF
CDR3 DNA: TGTGCCAGCAGCTTGGCCGGCGGAGGGCCGACAGATACGCAGTATTTT

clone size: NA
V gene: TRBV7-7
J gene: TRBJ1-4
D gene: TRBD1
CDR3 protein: CASSPGTAGEKLFF
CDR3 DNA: TGTGCCAGCAGCCCCGGGACAGCGGGCGAAAAACTGTTTTTT

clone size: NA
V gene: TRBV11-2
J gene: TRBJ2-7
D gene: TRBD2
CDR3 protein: CASSLQGLAGEQYF
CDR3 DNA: TGTGCCAGCAGCTTACAAGGACTAGCGGGAGAGCAGTACTTC

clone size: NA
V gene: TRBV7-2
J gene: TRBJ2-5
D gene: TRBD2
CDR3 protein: CASSFSGTSAETQYF
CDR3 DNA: TGTGCCAGCAGTTTTTCCGGGACTAGCGCCGAGACCCAGTACTTC

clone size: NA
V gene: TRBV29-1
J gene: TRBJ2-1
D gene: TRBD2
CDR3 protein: CRVTSGGDNEQFF
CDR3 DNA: TGCAGAGTGACTAGCGGGGGGGACAATGAGCAGTTCTTC

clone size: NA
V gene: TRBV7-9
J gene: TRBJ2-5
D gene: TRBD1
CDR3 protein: CAIWGQGQGETQYF
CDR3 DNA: TGTGCCATTTGGGGACAGGGGCAAGGGGAGACCCAGTACTTC

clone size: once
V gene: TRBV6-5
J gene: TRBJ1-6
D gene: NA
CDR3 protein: CASQGNNSPLHF
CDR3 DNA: TGTGCCAGCCAGGGCAATAATTCACCCCTCCACTTT

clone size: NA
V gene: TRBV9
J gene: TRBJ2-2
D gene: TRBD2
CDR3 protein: CASSPGGELVF
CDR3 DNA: TGTGCCAGCAGCCCCGGGGGGGAGCTGGTTTTT

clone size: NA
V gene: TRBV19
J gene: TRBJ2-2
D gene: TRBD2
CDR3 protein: CASSRPLGLATGELFF
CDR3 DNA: TGTGCCAGTAGTAGACCCCTGGGACTAGCCACCGGGGAGCTGTTTTTT